The 15 T cell receptor beta chains in this list originate from one sample, sequenced in a study of tumor and adjacent non-tumor tissue in lung cancer. Three rounds of nested PCR, following a modified ARM-PCR protocol, produced the TCRbeta library. One entry per CDR3 protein, called by TCRdb with MiXCR from the multiplex PCR reads. The data hold over 100,000 distinct CDR3 sequences, with more than 60% observed a single time. No cell sorting was done before RNA was extracted from the tissue. Sequenced sample: lung tumor tissue. Source of these receptors: a woman aged 55-69 years with non-small cell lung cancer.

A remark on this clonotype: This may stem from a read error, because a much larger clone lies one nucleotide away. The rearrangement links TRBV10-2 to TRBJ2-1, with D perhaps TRBD1 or TRBD2 (5 bases each). The CDR3 is made up of 15 amino acids. The germline CDR1 and CDR2 sequences are WSHSY and SAAADI. The CDR3 bases are TGCGCCAGCAGCCCAGGGACCCCCAACTACAATGATCAGTTCTTC. Residues: CASSPGTPNYNDQFF.

The chain recombines TRBV20-1 with TRBJ2-7; either TRBD1 or TRBD2 may fit D (6 bases each). The CDR3 is 16 residues long. CDR1 and CDR2 from the germline V gene are DFQATT and SNEGSKA (reference sequence). The CDR3 DNA is TGCAATGTTAGCCTACCCGAGGAGGGGGTGGGTTACGAGCAGTACTTC. Its protein product is CNVSLPEEGVGYEQYF.

As regards this clonotype: A much larger clone is a single base away; this may be a read error. The chain recombines TRBV20-1 with TRBJ2-5; 9 bases match TRBD2. CDR3 length equals 14 residues. Germline CDR1 reads DFQATT; CDR2 reads SNEGSKA (reference sequence). In DNA form, the CDR3 reads TGCAGTGCCGTGGGACTAGCAGTCCAAGAGACCCGGTACTTC. This codes for CSAVGLAVQETRYF.

The sample holds many counts of this clonotype. The chain links TRBV6-6 to TRBJ2-2; tentatively, D is TRBD1 (6 bases). The germline V and J ends were trimmed by 5 bases and 1 base, with 14 bases remaining between them. This CDR3 has 16 amino acids. Germline CDR1 MNHNY, CDR2 SVGAGI (reference sequence). CDR3 DNA: TGTGCCAGCAGTGCCCAGGGGCTACGGAACACCGGGGAGCTGTTTTTT. Protein sequence: CASSAQGLRNTGELFF.

Worth noting for this clonotype: Being one base from a much bigger clone, this may be a read error. The CDR3, as DNA: TGTGCCAGCAGTTACTCAGTACAGGGGATTATTACCGGGGAGCTGTTTTTT. Its protein is CASSYSVQGIITGELFF. The rearrangement links TRBV6-5 to TRBJ2-2; 7 bases are shared with TRBD1. This CDR3 has 17 residues. The germline gives CDR1 MNHEY, CDR2 SVGAGI. Trimming at V came to 0 bases and at J to 5 bases, leaving 9 bases not matched to a gene.

Comment on this clonotype: Its ends do not fully match the called genes, so a read error is possible. The rearrangement joins TRBV12-3 or TRBV12-4 to TRBJ2-2; weak D call: TRBD2 (6 bases). There are 16 residues in the CDR3. For the CDR3, the DNA is TGTGCCAGCAGACCGCGGGACGCTTCGAACGCCGGGGAGCTGTTTTTT. Translated, it gives CASRPRDASNAGELFF.

To note about this clonotype: Given a much more abundant clone one base away, this may be a read error. The rearrangement uses TRBV10-3 and TRBJ2-1, with D possibly matching TRBD2 (5 bases). The CDR3 is made up of 15 amino acids. Per germline, CDR1 ENHRY and CDR2 SYGVKD. V shed 5 bases and J shed 7 bases, with 18 bases lying between them. The CDR3 is CAISPQRKGKNEQFF. Written as DNA, the CDR3 is TGTGCCATCAGTCCCCAGCGGAAGGGAAAGAATGAGCAGTTCTTC.

This sequence joins TRBV11-2 and TRBJ1-5, with TRBD1 matching 8 bases. The assigned J gene may be wrong: the sequence end matches TRBJ2-3 better. The germline gives CDR1 SGHAT, CDR2 FQNNGV. There are 13 residues in the CDR3. The CDR3, as DNA: TGTGCCAGATCCCGGGACAGGAATCAGCCCCAGTATTTT. It encodes CARSRDRNQPQYF.

The rearrangement joins TRBV20-1 to TRBJ2-2; D remains unclear. From germline, CDR1 is DFQATT and CDR2 SNEGSKA (reference sequence). V shed 7 bases and J shed 7 bases, with 13 bases lying between them. The length of the CDR3 is 12 residues. CDR3 amino acids: CSDNGRIGELFF. For the CDR3, the DNA is TGCAGTGATAATGGACGGATCGGGGAGCTGTTTTTT.

To note about this clonotype: At one of its ends the junction is not consistent with the germline gene, which may arise from a read error. The chain employs TRBV11-3 and TRBJ2-7, with D tentatively TRBD2 (5 bases). The CDR3 contains 14 residues. CDR1 and CDR2 from the germline V gene are SGHNT and YENEEA. DNA for the CDR3: TGTGCTAGCAGCTTAGATACGGGAACCTACGTGCAGTGCTTC. Protein product: CASSLDTGTYVQCF.

Regarding this clonotype: No conserved phenylalanine or tryptophan is present at the end of the CDR3, so a read error is the likely explanation. The DNA is left out, because the CDR3 cannot be placed on it with certainty; the CDR3 is given as TCRdb lists it. The V gene is TRBV20-1, the J gene TRBJ2-7. Looked up from germline, CDR1 is DFQATT and CDR2 is SNEGSKA (reference sequence). The CDR3 spans 11 residues, counting both ends. This CDR3 is CSAREYYELYI.

This clonotype occurred a few times. This may come from a read error, since a much larger clone is one base off. This sequence joins TRBV6-2 or TRBV6-3 and TRBJ2-1; D gene uncertain. CDR1 and CDR2 (germline): MNHEY, SVGEGT. The CDR3 contains 14 residues. The CDR3 bases are TGTGTCAGCAGTGACCCGGGCCTCGGTATGGAGCAGTTCTTC. Its protein product is CVSSDPGLGMEQFF.

This clonotype was picked up a small number of times. A much larger clone differs by one base, so this may be a read error. V usage is TRBV4-3 and J usage is TRBJ2-3, with a tentative D call TRBD2 (5 bases). The ends were cut back, 3 bases at V and 2 bases at J, with 15 bases in the middle. The CDR3 contains 16 residues. CDR1 is LGHNA and CDR2 is YSLEER in the germline V gene. Written as DNA, the CDR3 is TGCGCCAGCAGCCAGATGGTAGAGGGCATCACAGATACGCAGTATTTT. As protein: CASSQMVEGITDTQYF.

This clonotype was seen ten or more times. The chain links TRBV11-2 to TRBJ1-4; 7 nucleotides match TRBD1. V shed 8 bases, J shed 11 bases, and the junction held 14 bases outside the gene matches. The germline gives CDR1 SGHAT, CDR2 FQNNGV. This CDR3 is 14 amino acids long. The DNA of the CDR3 is TGTGCCAGCGCTCCTGGGACAGTCCCAGGGAAACTGTTTTTT. This encodes CASAPGTVPGKLFF. Full variable domain (rest looked up from reference TRBV11-2 and TRBJ1-4): EAGVAQSPRYKIIEKRQSVAFWCNPISGHATLYWYQQILGQGPKLLIQFQNNGVVDDSQLPKDRFSAERLKGVDSTLKIQPAKLEDSAVYLCASAPGTVPGKLFFGSGTQLSVL.

Concerning this clonotype: With a much larger clone just one base away, this may be a read error. The chain joins TRBV6-5 to TRBJ2-1; D possibly corresponds to TRBD1 (5 bases). Trimming pared 10 bases from V and 4 bases from J, leaving 14 bases between. The CDR3 contains 13 residues. Germline values: CDR1 MNHEY, CDR2 SVGAGI. The CDR3 reads CANSSDSYNEQFF. The CDR3 DNA is TGTGCCAACAGCTCTGACAGTTACAATGAGCAGTTCTTC.